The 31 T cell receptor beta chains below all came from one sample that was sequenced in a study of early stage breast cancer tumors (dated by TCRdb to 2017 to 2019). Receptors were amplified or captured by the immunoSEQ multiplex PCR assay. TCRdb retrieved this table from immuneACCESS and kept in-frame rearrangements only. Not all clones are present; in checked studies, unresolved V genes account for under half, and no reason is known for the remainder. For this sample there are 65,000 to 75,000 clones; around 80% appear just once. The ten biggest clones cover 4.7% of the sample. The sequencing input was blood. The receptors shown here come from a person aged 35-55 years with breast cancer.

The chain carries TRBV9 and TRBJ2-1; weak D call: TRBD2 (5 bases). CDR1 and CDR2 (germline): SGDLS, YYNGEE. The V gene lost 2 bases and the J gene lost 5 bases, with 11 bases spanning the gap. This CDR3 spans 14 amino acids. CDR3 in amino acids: CASSVDDGNNEQFF. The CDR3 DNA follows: TGTGCCAGCAGCGTCGACGACGGGAACAATGAGCAGTTCTTC.

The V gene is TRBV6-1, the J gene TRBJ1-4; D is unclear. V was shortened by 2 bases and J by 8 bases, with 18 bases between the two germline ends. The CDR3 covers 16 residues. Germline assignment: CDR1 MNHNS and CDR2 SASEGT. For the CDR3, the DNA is TGTGCCAGCAGTGAACCCGTTCGAGGTTTCCAAGAAAAACTGTTTTTT. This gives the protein CASSEPVRGFQEKLFF.

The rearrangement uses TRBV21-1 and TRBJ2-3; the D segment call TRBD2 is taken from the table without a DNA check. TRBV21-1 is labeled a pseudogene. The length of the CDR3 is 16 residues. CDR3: CASSEIGLAGIDTQYF. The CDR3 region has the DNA TGTGCCAGCAGCGAAATAGGACTAGCGGGAATAGATACGCAGTATTTT.

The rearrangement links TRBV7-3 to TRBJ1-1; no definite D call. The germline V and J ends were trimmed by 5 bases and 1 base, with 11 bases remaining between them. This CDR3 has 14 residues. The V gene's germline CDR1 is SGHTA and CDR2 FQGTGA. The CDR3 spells CASSSRTGNTEAFF. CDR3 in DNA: TGTGCCAGCAGCAGCCGGACCGGGAACACTGAAGCTTTCTTT. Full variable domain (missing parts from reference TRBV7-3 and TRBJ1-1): GAGVSQTPSNKVTEKGKYVELRCDPISGHTALYWYRQSLGQGPEFLIYFQGTGAADDSGLPNDRFFAVRPEGSVSTLKIQRTERGDSAVYLCASSSRTGNTEAFFGQGTRLTVV.

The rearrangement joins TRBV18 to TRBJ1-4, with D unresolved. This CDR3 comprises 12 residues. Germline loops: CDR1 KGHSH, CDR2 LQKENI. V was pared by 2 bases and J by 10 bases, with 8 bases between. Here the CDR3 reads CASSPTDGKLFF. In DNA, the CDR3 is TGTGCCAGCTCACCAACAGATGGAAAACTGTTTTTT. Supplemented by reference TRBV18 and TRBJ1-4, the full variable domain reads NAGVMQNPRHLVRRRGQEARLRCSPMKGHSHVYWYRQLPEEGLKFMVYLQKENIIDESGMPKERFSAEFPKEGPSILRIQQVVRGDSAAYFCASSPTDGKLFFGSGTQLSVL.

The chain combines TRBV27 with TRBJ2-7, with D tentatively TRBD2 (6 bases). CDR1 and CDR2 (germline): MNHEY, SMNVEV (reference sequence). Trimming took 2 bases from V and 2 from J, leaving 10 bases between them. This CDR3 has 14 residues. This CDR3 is CASSLGTPAYEQYF. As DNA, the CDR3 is TGTGCCAGCAGTTTAGGGACTCCGGCCTACGAGCAGTACTTC.

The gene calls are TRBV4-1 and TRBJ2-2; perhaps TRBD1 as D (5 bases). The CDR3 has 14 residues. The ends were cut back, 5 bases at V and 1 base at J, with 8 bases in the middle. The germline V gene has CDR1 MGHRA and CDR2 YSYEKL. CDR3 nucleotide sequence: TGCGCCAGCAGCTACACAGGGAACACCGGGGAGCTGTTTTTT. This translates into CASSYTGNTGELFF.

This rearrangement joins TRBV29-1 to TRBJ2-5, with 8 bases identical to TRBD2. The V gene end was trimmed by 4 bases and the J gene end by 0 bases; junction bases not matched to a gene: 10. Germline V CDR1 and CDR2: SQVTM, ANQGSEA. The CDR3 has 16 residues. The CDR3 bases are TGCAGCGTTGCTCCGTTGCGGGAGGACTACCAAGAGACCCAGTACTTC. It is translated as CSVAPLREDYQETQYF.

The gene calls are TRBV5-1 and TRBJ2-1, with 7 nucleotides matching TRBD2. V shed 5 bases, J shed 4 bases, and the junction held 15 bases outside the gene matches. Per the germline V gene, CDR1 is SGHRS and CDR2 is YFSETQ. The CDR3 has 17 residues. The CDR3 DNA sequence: TGCGCCAGCAGTCCACGGGAGGCGGGAGTGGGATACAATGAGCAGTTCTTC. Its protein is CASSPREAGVGYNEQFF.

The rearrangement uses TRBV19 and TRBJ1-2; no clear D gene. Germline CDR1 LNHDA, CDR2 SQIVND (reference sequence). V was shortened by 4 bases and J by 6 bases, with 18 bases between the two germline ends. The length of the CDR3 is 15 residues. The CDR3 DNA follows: TGTGCCAGTAGTACCTTTCGGGGAGGGAAGGATGGCTACACCTTC. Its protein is CASSTFRGGKDGYTF.

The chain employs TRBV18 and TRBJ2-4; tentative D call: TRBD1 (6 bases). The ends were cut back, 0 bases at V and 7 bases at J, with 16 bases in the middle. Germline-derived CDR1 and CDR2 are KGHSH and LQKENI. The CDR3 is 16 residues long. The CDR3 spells CASSPPVTGWRNIQYF. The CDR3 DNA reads TGTGCCAGCTCACCACCTGTTACAGGGTGGAGGAACATTCAGTACTTC.

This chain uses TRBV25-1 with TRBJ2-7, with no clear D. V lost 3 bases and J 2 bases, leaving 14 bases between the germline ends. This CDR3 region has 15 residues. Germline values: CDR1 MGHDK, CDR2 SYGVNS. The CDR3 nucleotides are TGTGCCAGCAGTGACCCCCACGGCTCCACCTACGAGCAGTACTTC. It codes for CASSDPHGSTYEQYF.

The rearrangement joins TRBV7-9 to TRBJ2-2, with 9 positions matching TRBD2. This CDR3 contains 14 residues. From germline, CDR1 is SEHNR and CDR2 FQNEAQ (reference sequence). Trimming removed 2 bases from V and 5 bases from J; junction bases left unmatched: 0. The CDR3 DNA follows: TGTGCCAGCAGCTTAACTAGCGGGACCGGGGAGCTGTTTTTT. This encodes CASSLTSGTGELFF.

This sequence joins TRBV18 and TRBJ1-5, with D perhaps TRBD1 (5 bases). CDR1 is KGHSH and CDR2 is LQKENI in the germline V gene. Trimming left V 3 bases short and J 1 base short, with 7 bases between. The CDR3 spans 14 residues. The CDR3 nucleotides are TGTGCCAGCTCACCGGACATGAGCAATCAGCCCCAGCATTTT. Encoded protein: CASSPDMSNQPQHF.

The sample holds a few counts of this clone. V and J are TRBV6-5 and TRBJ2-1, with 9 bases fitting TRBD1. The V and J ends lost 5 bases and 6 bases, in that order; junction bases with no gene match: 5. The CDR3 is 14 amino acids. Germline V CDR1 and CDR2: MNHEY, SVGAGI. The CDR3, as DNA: TGTGCCAGCAGTACCGGGACAGGGAGCAATGAGCAGTTCTTC. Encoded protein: CASSTGTGSNEQFF.

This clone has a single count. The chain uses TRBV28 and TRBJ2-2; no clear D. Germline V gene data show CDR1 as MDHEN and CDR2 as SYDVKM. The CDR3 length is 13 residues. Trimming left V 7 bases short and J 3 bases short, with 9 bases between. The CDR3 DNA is TGTGCCAGCAAGCGATCCGACACCGGGGAGCTGTTTTTT. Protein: CASKRSDTGELFF.

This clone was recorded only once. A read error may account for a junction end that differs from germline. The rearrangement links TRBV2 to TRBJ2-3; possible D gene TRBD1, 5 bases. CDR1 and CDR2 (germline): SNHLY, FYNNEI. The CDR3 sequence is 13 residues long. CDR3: CPKGAALADTQYF. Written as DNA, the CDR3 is TGCCCAAAAGGGGCGGCACTTGCAGATACGCAGTATTTT.

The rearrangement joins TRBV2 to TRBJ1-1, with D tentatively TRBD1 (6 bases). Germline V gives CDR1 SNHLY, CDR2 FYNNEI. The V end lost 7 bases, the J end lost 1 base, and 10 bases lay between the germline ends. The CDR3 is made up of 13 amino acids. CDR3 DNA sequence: TGTGCCAGCAACGACAGGAGGAACACTGAAGCTTTCTTT. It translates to CASNDRRNTEAFF.

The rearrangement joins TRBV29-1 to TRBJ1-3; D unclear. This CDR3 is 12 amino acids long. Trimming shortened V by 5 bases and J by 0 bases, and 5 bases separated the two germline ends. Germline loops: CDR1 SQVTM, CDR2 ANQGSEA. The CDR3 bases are TGCAGCGTTTCCCACTCTGGAAACACCATATATTTT. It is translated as CSVSHSGNTIYF.

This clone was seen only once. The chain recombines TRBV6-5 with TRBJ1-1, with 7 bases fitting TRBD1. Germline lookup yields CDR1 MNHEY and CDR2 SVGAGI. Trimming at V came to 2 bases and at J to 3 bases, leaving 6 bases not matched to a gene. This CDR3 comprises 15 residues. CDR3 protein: CASSYRNTGDTEAFF. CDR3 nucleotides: TGTGCCAGCAGTTACAGAAACACAGGGGACACTGAAGCTTTCTTT.

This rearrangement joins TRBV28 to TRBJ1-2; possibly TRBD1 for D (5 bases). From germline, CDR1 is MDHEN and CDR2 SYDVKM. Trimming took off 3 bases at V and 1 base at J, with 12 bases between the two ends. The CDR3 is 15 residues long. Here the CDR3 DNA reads TGTGCCAGCAGTTTTGGGACGACAGTTAACTATGGCTACACCTTC. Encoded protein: CASSFGTTVNYGYTF.

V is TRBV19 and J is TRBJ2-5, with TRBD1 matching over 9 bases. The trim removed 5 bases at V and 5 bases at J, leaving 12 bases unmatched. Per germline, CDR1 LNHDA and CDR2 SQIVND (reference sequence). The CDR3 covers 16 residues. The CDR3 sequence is CASSPTGTGILETQYF. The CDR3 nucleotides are TGTGCCAGTAGTCCTACCGGGACAGGGATTTTGGAGACCCAGTACTTC.

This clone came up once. CDR3 in amino acids: CAWGTGTGWMGELFF. CDR3 sequence (DNA): TGTGCCTGGGGAACCGGGACAGGGTGGATGGGGGAGCTGTTTTTT. This rearrangement joins TRBV30 to TRBJ2-2; 9 bases map to TRBD1. Trimming cost V 5 bases and J 8 bases; bases outside gene matches: 12. Germline CDR1 is GTSNPN and CDR2 is SVGIG (reference sequence). CDR3 length equals 15 residues.

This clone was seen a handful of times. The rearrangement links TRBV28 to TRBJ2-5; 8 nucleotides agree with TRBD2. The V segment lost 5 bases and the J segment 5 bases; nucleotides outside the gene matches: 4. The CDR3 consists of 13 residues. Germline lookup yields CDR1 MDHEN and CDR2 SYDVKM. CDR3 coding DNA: TGTGCCAGCAGTCAGCGGGAGTGGGAGACCCAGTACTTC. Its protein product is CASSQREWETQYF.

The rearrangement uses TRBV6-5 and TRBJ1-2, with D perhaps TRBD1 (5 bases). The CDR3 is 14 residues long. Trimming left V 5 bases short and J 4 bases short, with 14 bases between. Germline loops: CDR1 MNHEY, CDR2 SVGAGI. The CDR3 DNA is TGTGCCAGCAGTCTGGGGCGGGATGCCTATGGCTACACCTTC. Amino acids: CASSLGRDAYGYTF.

The DNA of the CDR3 is TGTGCCAGCAGCTTATATTGGGATAGCTCCTACAATGAGCAGTTCTTC. It codes for CASSLYWDSSYNEQFF. V and J are TRBV7-3 and TRBJ2-1; D is ambiguous. Trimming took off 2 bases at V and 0 bases at J, with 11 bases between the two ends. CDR3 size: 16 residues. CDR1 is SGHTA, CDR2 FQGTGA, per germline.

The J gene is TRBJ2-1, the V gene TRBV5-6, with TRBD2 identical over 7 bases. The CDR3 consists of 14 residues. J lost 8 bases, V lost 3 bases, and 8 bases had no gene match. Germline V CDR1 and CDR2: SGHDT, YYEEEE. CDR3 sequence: CASSYRLARHEQFF. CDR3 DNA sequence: TGTGCCAGCAGCTACCGACTAGCTAGGCATGAGCAGTTCTTC.

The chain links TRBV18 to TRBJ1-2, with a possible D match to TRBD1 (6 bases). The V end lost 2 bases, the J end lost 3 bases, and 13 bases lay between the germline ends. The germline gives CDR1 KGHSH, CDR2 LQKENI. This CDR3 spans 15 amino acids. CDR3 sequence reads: CASSPLDREHYGYTF. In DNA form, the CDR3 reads TGTGCCAGCTCACCATTGGACAGAGAACACTATGGCTACACCTTC.

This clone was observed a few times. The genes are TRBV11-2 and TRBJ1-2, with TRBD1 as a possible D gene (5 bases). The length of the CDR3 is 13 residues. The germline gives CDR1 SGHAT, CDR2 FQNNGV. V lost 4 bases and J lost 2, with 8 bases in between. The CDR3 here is CASSWDGNYGYTF. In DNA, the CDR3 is TGTGCCAGCAGCTGGGACGGGAACTATGGCTACACCTTC.

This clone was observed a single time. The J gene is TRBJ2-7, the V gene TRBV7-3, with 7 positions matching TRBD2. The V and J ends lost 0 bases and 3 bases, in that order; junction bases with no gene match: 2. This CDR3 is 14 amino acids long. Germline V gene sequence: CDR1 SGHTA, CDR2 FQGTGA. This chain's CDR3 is CASSLTGGFYEQYF. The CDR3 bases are TGTGCCAGCAGCTTAACGGGAGGGTTCTACGAGCAGTACTTC.

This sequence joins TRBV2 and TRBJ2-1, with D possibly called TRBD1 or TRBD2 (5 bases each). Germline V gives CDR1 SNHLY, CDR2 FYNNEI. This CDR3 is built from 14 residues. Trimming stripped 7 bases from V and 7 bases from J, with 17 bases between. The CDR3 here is CASNRDPIGNEQFF. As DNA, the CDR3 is TGTGCCAGCAATAGGGACCCGATAGGAAATGAGCAGTTCTTC.